This T cell receptor beta chain was recorded in a study of CD8+CD57+ T cells in acquired aplastic anemia (dated by TCRdb to the late 2010s). Turning to the overall study: DNA extracted from sorted CD4+ and CD8+ cells had a mean of approximately 3.5 ug, with a range of about 0.18 to 27.4 ug. CD8+CD57+ expansion was defined as a frequency above the mean frequency observed in healthy subjects. On the study overall, not on this receptor specifically: Around 30 CD8+ CDR3 sequences were shared between patients and controls but appeared highly expressed in patients and within their immunodominant clones. No significant difference in CD8+ Simpson's diversity was found between patients and healthy controls (P=0.060).

Profiling of TCR beta VDJ combinations and CDR3 sequences used genomic DNA as the template. TCR repertoire sequencing was run on an Illumina HiSeq 2000. Regarding the original processing steps: Repertoire assessment relied on Simpson's diversity index, CDR3 size and DJ length profiles, and TRBV/TRBJ rearrangement plots. The immunodominant clone was defined as the most abundant DNA sequence in deep sequencing data. CDR3 amino acid sequences were screened for sharing across subjects and were compared with published repertoires and the VDJdb database. TCRdb redid the processing of the public reads, applying fastp at Q25 and MiXCR, and retained in-frame beta chains. Each CDR3 protein appears once, grouped with its most common genes and DNA. The V and J calls come from TCRdb's annotation, not from the publication. The sample contains 250,000 to 300,000 distinct CDR3 sequences, 56% of them found a single time. The ten largest make up roughly 1.2% of the sample.

Patients chosen for sequencing had shown expansion of CD8+CD57+ cells by flow cytometry. All patients had severe acquired aplastic anemia diagnosed by International Study of Aplastic Anemia and Agranulocytosis and Camitta criteria. No patient had received any therapy when blood was sampled. TCR repertoires of sorted CD4+ and CD8+ blood T cells from severe aplastic anemia patients and healthy subjects were deep-sequenced in the study. Patients were enrolled in the USA under clinicaltrials.gov protocols 00001620, 01623167, 00001397, 00071045, 00081523 and 00961064. Ficoll-Paque density gradient centrifugation was used to isolate peripheral blood mononuclear cells. CD4+ and CD8+ T cells were sorted by FACS or magnetic beads before DNA extraction. Taken from cysteine to phenylalanine, the CDR3 has 17 residues. Only the CDR3 region is kept as DNA, spanning 51 bases read in frame from base 1. Based on the germline V gene, the CDR1 and CDR2 sequences are SGHTA and FQGNSA.

As concerns this clonotype: The antigen it recognizes is unknown. No base-level quality is on record; no much larger clone is a single base apart.

The sequenced sample was sorted CD4+, CD8+, or CD8+CD57+ T cells (not recorded which) from PBMCs. The sequence was collected from a human donor with aplastic anemia. The V and J genes are TRBV7-2 and TRBJ2-7; TRBD2 fits 13 bases in the junction. The DNA end lines up better with TRBJ2-5; the J call may be wrong. The DNA sequence is as follows: TGTGCCAGCAGCTTAGGGACTAGCGGGAGTTGGGGAGAGACCCAGTACTTC. Translated, it gives CASSLGTSGSWGETQYF.